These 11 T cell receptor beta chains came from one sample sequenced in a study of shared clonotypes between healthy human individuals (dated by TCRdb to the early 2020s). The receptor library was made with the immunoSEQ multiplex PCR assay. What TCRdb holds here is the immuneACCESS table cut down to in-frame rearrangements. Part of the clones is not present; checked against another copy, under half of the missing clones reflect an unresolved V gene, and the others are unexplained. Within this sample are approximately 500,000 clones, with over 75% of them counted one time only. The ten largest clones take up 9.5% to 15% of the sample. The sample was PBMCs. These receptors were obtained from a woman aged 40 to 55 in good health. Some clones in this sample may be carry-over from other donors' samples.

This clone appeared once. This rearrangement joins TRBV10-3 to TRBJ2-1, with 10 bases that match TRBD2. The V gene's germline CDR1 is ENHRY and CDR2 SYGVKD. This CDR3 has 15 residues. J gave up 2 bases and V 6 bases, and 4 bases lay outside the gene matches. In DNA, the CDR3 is TGTGCCATCAGGGGTAGCGGGAGGCCCTACAATGAGCAGTTCTTC. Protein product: CAIRGSGRPYNEQFF.

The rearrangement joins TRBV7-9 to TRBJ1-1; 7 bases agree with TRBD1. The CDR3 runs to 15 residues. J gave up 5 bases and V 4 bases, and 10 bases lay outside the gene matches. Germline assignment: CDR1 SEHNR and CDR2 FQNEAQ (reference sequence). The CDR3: CASSSDRVRGTEAFF. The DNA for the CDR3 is TGTGCCAGCAGCTCTGACAGGGTAAGAGGGACTGAAGCTTTCTTT.

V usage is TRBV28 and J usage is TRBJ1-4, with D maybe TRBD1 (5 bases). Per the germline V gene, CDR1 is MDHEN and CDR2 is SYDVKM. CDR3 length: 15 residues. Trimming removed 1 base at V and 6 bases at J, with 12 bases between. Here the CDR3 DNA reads TGTGCCAGCAGTTTATCGGGGGAGGAGGATGAAAAACTGTTTTTT. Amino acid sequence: CASSLSGEEDEKLFF.

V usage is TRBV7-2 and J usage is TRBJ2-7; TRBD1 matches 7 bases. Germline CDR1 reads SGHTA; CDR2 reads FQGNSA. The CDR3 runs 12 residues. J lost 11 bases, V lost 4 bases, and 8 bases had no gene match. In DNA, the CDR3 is TGTGCCAGCAGCTCACCGGGACAGAGAGAGTACTTC. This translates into CASSSPGQREYF.

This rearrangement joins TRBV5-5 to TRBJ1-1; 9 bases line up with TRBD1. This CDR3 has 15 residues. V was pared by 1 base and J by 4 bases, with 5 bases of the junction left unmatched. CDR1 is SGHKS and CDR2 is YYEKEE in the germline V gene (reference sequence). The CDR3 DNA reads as TGTGCCAGCAGCTTGACAGGGGGCTTGGGCACTGAAGCTTTCTTT. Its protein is CASSLTGGLGTEAFF.

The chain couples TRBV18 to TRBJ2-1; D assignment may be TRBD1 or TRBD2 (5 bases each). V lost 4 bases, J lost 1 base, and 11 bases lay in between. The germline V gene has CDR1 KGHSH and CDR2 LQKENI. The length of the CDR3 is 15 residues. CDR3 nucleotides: TGTGCCAGCTCACTGGGGACGGGATCCTACAATGAGCAGTTCTTC. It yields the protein CASSLGTGSYNEQFF.

CDR3 protein: CASSLVGTGLSGANVLTF. Here the CDR3 DNA reads TGTGCCAGCAGCTTAGTTGGGACAGGGCTATCTGGGGCCAACGTCCTGACTTTC. The chain joins TRBV7-2 to TRBJ2-6; 9 bases are a match to TRBD1. The CDR3 is made up of 18 amino acids. Germline loops: CDR1 SGHTA, CDR2 FQGNSA. The J segment lost 1 base and the V segment lost 1 base, leaving 5 bases of the junction unmatched.

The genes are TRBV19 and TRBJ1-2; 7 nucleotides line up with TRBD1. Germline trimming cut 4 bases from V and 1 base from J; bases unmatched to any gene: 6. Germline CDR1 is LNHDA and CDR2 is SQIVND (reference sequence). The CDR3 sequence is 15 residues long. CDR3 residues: CASSSGGQDNYGYTF. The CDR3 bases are TGTGCCAGTAGTAGCGGAGGACAGGATAACTATGGCTACACCTTC.

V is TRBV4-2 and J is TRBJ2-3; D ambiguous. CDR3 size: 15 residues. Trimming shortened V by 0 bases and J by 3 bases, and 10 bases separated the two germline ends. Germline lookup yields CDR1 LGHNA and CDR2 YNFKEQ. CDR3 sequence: CASSQDGQRTDTQYF. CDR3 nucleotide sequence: TGTGCCAGCAGCCAAGATGGTCAGAGGACAGATACGCAGTATTTT.

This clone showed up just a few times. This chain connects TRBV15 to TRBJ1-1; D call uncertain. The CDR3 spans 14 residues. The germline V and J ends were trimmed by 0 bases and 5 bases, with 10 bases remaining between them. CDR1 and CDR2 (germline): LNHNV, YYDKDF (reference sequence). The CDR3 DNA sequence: TGTGCCACCAGCAGAGATTCCGCGGGAACTGAAGCTTTCTTT. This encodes CATSRDSAGTEAFF.

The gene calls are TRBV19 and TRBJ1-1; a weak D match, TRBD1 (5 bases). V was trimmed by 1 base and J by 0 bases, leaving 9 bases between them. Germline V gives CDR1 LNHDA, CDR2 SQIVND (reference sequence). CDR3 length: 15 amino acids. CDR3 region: CASSIGGVVNTEAFF. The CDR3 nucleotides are TGTGCCAGTAGTATAGGGGGGGTTGTGAACACTGAAGCTTTCTTT.